Below, 9 T cell receptor beta chains from the same sample are listed, as sequenced in a study of cytomegalovirus exposure and HLA in healthy donors listed by TCRdb under 2017. Library prep was done by the immunoSEQ multiplex PCR assay. Here the immuneACCESS table is served through TCRdb, limited to in-frame sequences with V and J called. Missing clones are a known gap in these copies; in checked studies unresolved V genes cover under half, and the rest lacks a known reason. The sample table shows about 170,000 clones, and about nine tenths are seen once. The ten largest clones take up approximately 10% of the sample. The sample comprised PBMCs. These TCRs come from a woman in her late teens or twenties in good health and CMV-seropositive.

The chain combines TRBV13 with TRBJ2-3; 11 nucleotides match TRBD2. Germline CDR1 reads PRHDT; CDR2 reads FYEKMQ (reference sequence). The CDR3 covers 19 residues. V lost 5 bases and J lost 6; bases outside the gene matches: 19. This chain's CDR3 is CASSPPWASGRREADTQYF. CDR3 bases: TGTGCCAGCAGCCCTCCATGGGCTAGCGGGAGGAGGGAGGCGGATACGCAGTATTTT.

This clone was picked up one time. This sequence joins TRBV15 and TRBJ2-1; 11 bases are a match to TRBD2. The CDR3 contains 19 residues. V lost 5 bases and J lost 2; bases outside the gene matches: 14. Germline CDR1 LNHNV, CDR2 YYDKDF (reference sequence). The CDR3 nucleotides are TGTGCCACCAGCGGTCCCGGGACTAGCGGTTCTCTAACCTACAATGAGCAGTTCTTC. Translating it yields CATSGPGTSGSLTYNEQFF.

The gene calls are TRBV30 and TRBJ1-1, with unresolved D. Germline CDR1 GTSNPN, CDR2 SVGIG (reference sequence). The CDR3 consists of 13 residues. Trimming pared 6 bases from V and 4 bases from J, leaving 15 bases between. For the CDR3, the DNA is TGTGCCTGCTACGGGGTATCGGGCACTGAAGCTTTCTTT. Translated: CACYGVSGTEAFF.

The J gene is TRBJ1-1, the V gene TRBV12-5, with unresolved D. There are 13 residues in the CDR3. Germline assignment: CDR1 LGHNT and CDR2 FRNRAP. The V gene lost 4 bases and the J gene lost 8 bases, with 14 bases spanning the gap. The CDR3 sequence: CASGSPGGLEAFF. CDR3 DNA sequence: TGTGCTAGTGGTTCCCCTGGAGGACTGGAAGCTTTCTTT.

The chain combines TRBV2 with TRBJ2-7, with TRBD2 identical over 7 bases. This CDR3 is built from 16 residues. CDR1 SNHLY and CDR2 FYNNEI come from the germline V gene. Trimming took 5 bases from V and 7 from J; bases not matched to a gene: 17. The CDR3 loop is CASSRGSSGTDGEQYF. The CDR3 nucleotides read TGTGCCAGCAGTAGGGGATCTAGCGGCACGGACGGGGAGCAGTACTTC.

The chain links TRBV5-1 to TRBJ2-5; D perhaps matches TRBD2 (5 bases). V lost 0 bases, J lost 2 bases, and 8 bases lay in between. Per germline, CDR1 SGHRS and CDR2 YFSETQ. This CDR3 is 14 amino acids long. CDR3 residues: CASSLGERQETQYF. In nucleotides, the CDR3 is TGCGCCAGCAGCTTGGGGGAGAGACAAGAGACCCAGTACTTC.

CDR3 region: CASSSDYKYEQYF. The CDR3 DNA reads as TGTGCCAGCAGCTCGGACTATAAGTACGAGCAGTACTTC. The chain has TRBV5-5 and TRBJ2-7; D perhaps matches TRBD2 (6 bases). This CDR3 comprises 13 residues. Germline CDR1 and CDR2: SGHKS and YYEKEE (reference sequence). V gave up 3 bases and J gave up 4 bases, with 11 bases separating them.

The rearrangement links TRBV15 to TRBJ2-5; maybe TRBD2 (7 bases). Germline V gene data show CDR1 as LNHNV and CDR2 as YYDKDF (reference sequence). V lost 1 base to trimming and J lost 4 bases, with 16 bases between them. This CDR3 region has 16 residues. The CDR3 nucleotides are TGTGCCACCAGCAGAGGCCGTGGGGGGGGCTTAGAGACCCAGTACTTC. Translation: CATSRGRGGGLETQYF.

This clone was counted between two and nine times. The chain employs TRBV19 and TRBJ2-7; the D is unclear. V dropped 5 bases and J dropped 3 bases, with 5 bases sitting between them. Germline lookup yields CDR1 LNHDA and CDR2 SQIVND (reference sequence). The CDR3 has 11 amino acids. Written as DNA, the CDR3 is TGTGCCAGTAGTCCAGGCTACGAGCAGTACTTC. This translates into CASSPGYEQYF. The entire variable domain, with the rest obtained from reference TRBV19 and TRBJ2-7, is as follows: DGGITQSPKYLFRKEGQNVTLSCEQNLNHDAMYWYRQDPGQGLRLIYYSQIVNDFQKGDIAEGYSVSREKKESFPLTVTSAQKNPTAFYLCASSPGYEQYFGPGTRLTVT.